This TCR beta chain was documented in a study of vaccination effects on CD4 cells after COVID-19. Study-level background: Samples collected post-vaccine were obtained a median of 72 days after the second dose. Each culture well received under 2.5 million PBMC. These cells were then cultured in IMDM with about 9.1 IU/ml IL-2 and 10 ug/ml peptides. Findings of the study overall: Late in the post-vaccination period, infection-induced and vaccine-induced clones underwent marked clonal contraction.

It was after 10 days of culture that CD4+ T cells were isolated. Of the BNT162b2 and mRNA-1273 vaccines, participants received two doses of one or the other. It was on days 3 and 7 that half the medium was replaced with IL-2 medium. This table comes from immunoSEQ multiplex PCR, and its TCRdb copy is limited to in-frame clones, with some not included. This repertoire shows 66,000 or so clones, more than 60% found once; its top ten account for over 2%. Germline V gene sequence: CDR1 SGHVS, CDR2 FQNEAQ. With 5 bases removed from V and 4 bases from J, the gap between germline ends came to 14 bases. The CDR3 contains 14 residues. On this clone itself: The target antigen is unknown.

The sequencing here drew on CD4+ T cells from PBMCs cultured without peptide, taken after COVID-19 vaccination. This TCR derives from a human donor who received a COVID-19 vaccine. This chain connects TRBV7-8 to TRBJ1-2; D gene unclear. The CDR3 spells CASSPGPNVYGYTF. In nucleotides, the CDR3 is TGTGCCAGCAGCCCGGGCCCTAACGTCTATGGCTACACCTTC.